Listed below are T cell receptor beta chains from one sample, sequenced in a study of blood T cell repertoires in COVID-19. TCRdb keeps only in-frame clones here, not all; method: immunoSEQ multiplex PCR. The sample shows approximately 75,000 clones, more than 65% of them seen only once. The specimen sequenced was peripheral blood. These TCRs come from a woman aged 50 to 60 with acute or convalescent COVID-19. Each CDR3 is given with its conserved first and last residue. The order of the fields is D gene, V gene, clone size, J gene, CDR3 DNA, CDR3 protein. The D gene is left open where the match is weak. Expanded clones are given a class, and other clones once, few, many or no size at all.

d_call: NA; v_call: TRBV12-3/TRBV12-4; clone_size: NA; j_call: TRBJ1-5; cdr3_nt: TGTGCCAGCAGTTTAAGTGATCAGGGACCCCAGCATTTT; cdr3_aa: CASSLSDQGPQHF
d_call: TRBD1; v_call: TRBV20-1; clone_size: few; j_call: TRBJ2-5; cdr3_nt: TGCAGTGCTAGTCCGGGACAGGGCTTTTCTAGCCAAGAGACCCAGTACTTC; cdr3_aa: CSASPGQGFSSQETQYF
d_call: NA; v_call: TRBV28; clone_size: NA; j_call: TRBJ2-3; cdr3_nt: TGTGCCAGCAGTGAGGAGCCGACGTTGTTAGATACGCAGTATTTT; cdr3_aa: CASSEEPTLLDTQYF
d_call: NA; v_call: TRBV18; clone_size: NA; j_call: TRBJ2-3; cdr3_nt: TGTGCCAGCTCACCAGTACAGGTTAGCACAGATACGCAGTATTTT; cdr3_aa: CASSPVQVSTDTQYF
d_call: NA; v_call: TRBV28; clone_size: NA; j_call: TRBJ1-6; cdr3_nt: TGTGCCAGCAGCGACGACTTCGCATTCAGCTCCTATAATTCACCCCTCCACTTT; cdr3_aa: CASSDDFAFSSYNSPLHF
d_call: TRBD1; v_call: TRBV25-1; clone_size: NA; j_call: TRBJ1-2; cdr3_nt: TGTGCCAGCAGTGAATATAACAAAGACAGGGGGGAAGGCTACACCTTC; cdr3_aa: CASSEYNKDRGEGYTF
d_call: NA; v_call: TRBV7-9; clone_size: few; j_call: TRBJ1-5; cdr3_nt: TGTGCCAGCAGAGATGCAGGGTTTAATCAGCCCCAGCATTTT; cdr3_aa: CASRDAGFNQPQHF
d_call: NA; v_call: TRBV27; clone_size: few; j_call: TRBJ2-2; cdr3_nt: TGTGCCAGCTGCCGGGGAGCGAGCGCGAACACCGGGGAGCTGTTTTTT; cdr3_aa: CASCRGASANTGELFF
d_call: TRBD1; v_call: TRBV6-2/TRBV6-3; clone_size: NA; j_call: TRBJ2-2; cdr3_nt: TGTGCCAGCAGTTACAGGACAGGGGGCGCGAACACCGGGGAGCTGTTTTTT; cdr3_aa: CASSYRTGGANTGELFF
d_call: NA; v_call: TRBV9; clone_size: NA; j_call: TRBJ2-3; cdr3_nt: TGTGCCAGCAGCGTAGTGGCCACAGGAGATACGCAGTATTTT; cdr3_aa: CASSVVATGDTQYF
d_call: NA; v_call: TRBV6-2/TRBV6-3; clone_size: NA; j_call: TRBJ1-1; cdr3_nt: TGTGCCAGCAGTTACAGGTTTGACAGTGAAGCTTTCTTT; cdr3_aa: CASSYRFDSEAFF
d_call: NA; v_call: TRBV5-1; clone_size: NA; j_call: TRBJ2-2; cdr3_nt: TGCGCCAGCAGCTTGGTACTGACGGGCGGGGAGCTGTTTTTT; cdr3_aa: CASSLVLTGGELFF
d_call: NA; v_call: TRBV5-4; clone_size: few; j_call: TRBJ1-1; cdr3_nt: TGTGCCAGCAGCTTGGACAGCCTTTACGCTGAAGCTTTCTTT; cdr3_aa: CASSLDSLYAEAFF
d_call: TRBD1; v_call: TRBV11-2; clone_size: NA; j_call: TRBJ1-4; cdr3_nt: TGTGCCAGCAGACCGGGGGTAGGGGGCAGGGAAAAACTGTTTTTT; cdr3_aa: CASRPGVGGREKLFF
d_call: TRBD1; v_call: TRBV25-1; clone_size: NA; j_call: TRBJ1-3; cdr3_nt: TGTGCCAGCAGCTTTGACAGGGCCCCCTCTGGAAACACCATATATTTT; cdr3_aa: CASSFDRAPSGNTIYF
d_call: NA; v_call: TRBV7-8; clone_size: once; j_call: TRBJ2-3; cdr3_nt: TGTGCCAGCAGTGCAATCCGCGGAGATACGCAGTATTTT; cdr3_aa: CASSAIRGDTQYF
d_call: TRBD1; v_call: TRBV9; clone_size: NA; j_call: TRBJ2-1; cdr3_nt: TGTGCCAGCAGCGCCCCCCCTAGCCGGACAGGGCCGAATAAAGTCAACAACAATGAGCAGTTCTTC; cdr3_aa: CASSAPPSRTGPNKVNNNEQFF
d_call: TRBD1; v_call: TRBV29-1; clone_size: NA; j_call: TRBJ1-2; cdr3_nt: TGCAGCGTGGGGCGACAGGGGGCCCCTCATGGCTACACCTTC; cdr3_aa: CSVGRQGAPHGYTF
d_call: TRBD1; v_call: TRBV7-6; clone_size: NA; j_call: TRBJ1-5; cdr3_nt: TGTGCCAGCAGCCTTCTCAGGGGGTCCAATCAGCCCCAGCATTTT; cdr3_aa: CASSLLRGSNQPQHF
d_call: TRBD2; v_call: TRBV6-2/TRBV6-3; clone_size: NA; j_call: TRBJ2-5; cdr3_nt: TGTGCCAGCAGCCGCTTGGGGGAGGGAAGTGAGACCCAGTACTTC; cdr3_aa: CASSRLGEGSETQYF
d_call: NA; v_call: TRBV11-2; clone_size: NA; j_call: TRBJ2-3; cdr3_nt: TGTGCCAGCAGCGTAAGCCCCTCCGTTGATACGCAGTATTTT; cdr3_aa: CASSVSPSVDTQYF
d_call: TRBD2; v_call: TRBV7-6; clone_size: NA; j_call: TRBJ2-1; cdr3_nt: TGTGCCAGCAGCTCTTTAGCGGGGGAGATGAATGAGCAGTTCTTC; cdr3_aa: CASSSLAGEMNEQFF
d_call: NA; v_call: TRBV24-1; clone_size: NA; j_call: TRBJ2-3; cdr3_nt: TGTGCCACCAGTGATACACAGTCCTCTAGCACAGATACGCAGTATTTT; cdr3_aa: CATSDTQSSSTDTQYF
d_call: NA; v_call: TRBV19; clone_size: NA; j_call: TRBJ1-3; cdr3_nt: TGTGCCAGTAGCCACCTCGGGGGTGGAAACACCATATATTTT; cdr3_aa: CASSHLGGGNTIYF
d_call: NA; v_call: TRBV28; clone_size: few; j_call: TRBJ1-3; cdr3_nt: TGTGCCAGCATAAAGGTATTTCGCGGAAGCTCTGGAAACACCATATATTTT; cdr3_aa: CASIKVFRGSSGNTIYF
d_call: NA; v_call: TRBV6-6; clone_size: once; j_call: TRBJ1-5; cdr3_nt: TGTGCCAGCAGTTACTCGGGAGGTAATAGCAATCAGCCCCAGCATTTT; cdr3_aa: CASSYSGGNSNQPQHF
d_call: TRBD1; v_call: TRBV19; clone_size: few; j_call: TRBJ2-3; cdr3_nt: TGTGCCAGTACGAGGGGAACAGGGGGTAGCACAGATACGCAGTATTTT; cdr3_aa: CASTRGTGGSTDTQYF
d_call: NA; v_call: TRBV30; clone_size: NA; j_call: TRBJ1-5; cdr3_nt: TGTGCCTGGAGTAGTGGGCAGGGCCAAGATCAGCCCCAGCATTTT; cdr3_aa: CAWSSGQGQDQPQHF
d_call: NA; v_call: TRBV19; clone_size: NA; j_call: TRBJ1-1; cdr3_nt: TGTGCCAGTAGTATCCGAGATGTTACGAACACTGAAGCTTTCTTT; cdr3_aa: CASSIRDVTNTEAFF
d_call: NA; v_call: TRBV6-5; clone_size: NA; j_call: TRBJ2-5; cdr3_nt: TGTGCCAGCAGTTACTGGCGGAACCAAGAGACCCAGTACTTC; cdr3_aa: CASSYWRNQETQYF
d_call: TRBD1; v_call: TRBV15; clone_size: NA; j_call: TRBJ1-2; cdr3_nt: TGTGCCACCAGCGGCCGGGACAGGGGAGAAGGCTACACCTTC; cdr3_aa: CATSGRDRGEGYTF
d_call: NA; v_call: TRBV29-1; clone_size: once; j_call: TRBJ1-1; cdr3_nt: TGCAGCGTTGTTAACGGGAACACTGAAGCTTTCTTT; cdr3_aa: CSVVNGNTEAFF
d_call: NA; v_call: TRBV12-5; clone_size: NA; j_call: TRBJ1-1; cdr3_nt: TGTGCTAGTGGTTTGGTAAGGCAGGTGAACACTGAAGCTTTCTTT; cdr3_aa: CASGLVRQVNTEAFF
d_call: TRBD2; v_call: TRBV12-3/TRBV12-4; clone_size: NA; j_call: TRBJ2-1; cdr3_nt: TGTGCCAGCAGTTTTAGCGGGAGAGGTGAGCAGTTCTTC; cdr3_aa: CASSFSGRGEQFF
d_call: TRBD2; v_call: TRBV6-6; clone_size: NA; j_call: TRBJ2-2; cdr3_nt: TGTGCCAGCAGTCTAGGACTAGCGGGAGGTTGGAGCACCGGGGAGCTGTTTTTT; cdr3_aa: CASSLGLAGGWSTGELFF
d_call: TRBD2; v_call: TRBV5-1; clone_size: NA; j_call: TRBJ2-1; cdr3_nt: TGCGCCAGCAGCTTAACCGGCGGGAGTACCTACAATGAGCAGTTCTTC; cdr3_aa: CASSLTGGSTYNEQFF
d_call: TRBD2; v_call: TRBV19; clone_size: NA; j_call: TRBJ2-7; cdr3_nt: TGTGCCAGTACCCCGGGGCTCCTAGCGGGGGGGGACTCCTACGAGCAGTACTTC; cdr3_aa: CASTPGLLAGGDSYEQYF
d_call: TRBD1; v_call: TRBV19; clone_size: NA; j_call: TRBJ1-1; cdr3_nt: TGTGCCAGCGGGGACAGGCGGAACACTGAAGCTTTCTTT; cdr3_aa: CASGDRRNTEAFF
d_call: NA; v_call: TRBV7-9; clone_size: NA; j_call: TRBJ1-1; cdr3_nt: TGTGCCAGCAGCTTATCCTTTCGGGGGTACACTGAAGCTTTCTTT; cdr3_aa: CASSLSFRGYTEAFF
d_call: TRBD2; v_call: TRBV9; clone_size: NA; j_call: TRBJ2-3; cdr3_nt: TGTGCCAGCGGTCCAGCGGGGCTGGCAGATACGCAGTATTTT; cdr3_aa: CASGPAGLADTQYF
d_call: NA; v_call: TRBV28; clone_size: NA; j_call: TRBJ1-4; cdr3_nt: TGTGCCAGCAGTTTCCGGAGGGCAACTAATGAAAAACTGTTTTTT; cdr3_aa: CASSFRRATNEKLFF
d_call: TRBD1; v_call: TRBV7-9; clone_size: NA; j_call: TRBJ2-1; cdr3_nt: TGTGCCAGCAGCCAGCCGACAGGGGGCCTAGGCTACAATGAGCAGTTCTTC; cdr3_aa: CASSQPTGGLGYNEQFF
d_call: TRBD1; v_call: TRBV4-3; clone_size: once; j_call: TRBJ2-7; cdr3_nt: TGCGCCAGCAGCCAAGGACAGGGGCTAACCTACGAGCAGTACTTC; cdr3_aa: CASSQGQGLTYEQYF
d_call: NA; v_call: TRBV6-5; clone_size: once; j_call: TRBJ2-7; cdr3_nt: TGTGCCAGCAGTTACACTAGCTCCTACGAGCAGTACTTC; cdr3_aa: CASSYTSSYEQYF
d_call: TRBD2; v_call: TRBV28; clone_size: once; j_call: TRBJ2-1; cdr3_nt: TGTGCCAGCAGTTTCTCGGGACTAGGCACCTACAATGAGCAGTTCTTC; cdr3_aa: CASSFSGLGTYNEQFF
d_call: NA; v_call: TRBV6-1; clone_size: few; j_call: TRBJ1-3; cdr3_nt: TGTGCCAGCAGTGAAGCAATCCCGTCCAGGGGAAACACCATATATTTT; cdr3_aa: CASSEAIPSRGNTIYF
d_call: TRBD1; v_call: TRBV6-1; clone_size: NA; j_call: TRBJ1-5; cdr3_nt: TGTGCCAGCAGTGAAGCAGGGGGCAGCAATCAGCCCCAGCATTTT; cdr3_aa: CASSEAGGSNQPQHF
d_call: TRBD2; v_call: TRBV28; clone_size: NA; j_call: TRBJ2-7; cdr3_nt: TGTGCCAGCAGGCTAGCGGGAGCGGATGCCGAGCAGTACTTC; cdr3_aa: CASRLAGADAEQYF
d_call: TRBD1; v_call: TRBV30; clone_size: NA; j_call: TRBJ1-3; cdr3_nt: TGTGCCTGGAGGGGACAGGGTTCTGGAAACACCATATATTTT; cdr3_aa: CAWRGQGSGNTIYF
d_call: NA; v_call: TRBV7-8; clone_size: NA; j_call: TRBJ2-2; cdr3_nt: TGTGCCAGCAGCCCCATTCCAGGAGGGCCTATAACCGGGGAGCTGTTTTTT; cdr3_aa: CASSPIPGGPITGELFF
d_call: NA; v_call: TRBV7-6; clone_size: NA; j_call: TRBJ1-6; cdr3_nt: TGTGCCAGCAGCCTACTCAGGGGCGCGGAATCACCCCTCCACTTT; cdr3_aa: CASSLLRGAESPLHF
d_call: NA; v_call: TRBV9; clone_size: NA; j_call: TRBJ1-4; cdr3_nt: TGTGCCAGCAGCGTAGTGGGGGGGAAACTGTTTTTT; cdr3_aa: CASSVVGGKLFF
d_call: TRBD1; v_call: TRBV6-2/TRBV6-3; clone_size: NA; j_call: TRBJ2-6; cdr3_nt: TGTGCCAGCAGCCCGGGACAGCTTTTATCTGGGGCCAACGTCCTGACTTTC; cdr3_aa: CASSPGQLLSGANVLTF